This T cell receptor (beta chain) is from a study of response to subunit inactivated influenza vaccine. Findings of the study overall: New T cells are recruited in small numbers by each seasonal influenza vaccination, according to the authors' suggestion.

In this sample, this clonotype turned up many times. The antigen is unknown. The V gene's germline CDR1 is SGHRS and CDR2 YFSETQ. V lost 3 bases and J lost 7, with 14 bases in between. This CDR3 has 14 residues. Using its own MiXCR run on the RT-PCR reads, TCRdb lists one record per CDR3 protein. Of around 760,000 distinct CDR3 sequences in the sample, around 14% are singletons; the top ten hold 6.5% to 8.5%. Sequencing was performed on PBMCs from blood, taken 14 to 15 days before vaccination. The TCR sequence derives from a man aged 50 or older who received an inactivated influenza vaccine. The chain recombines TRBV5-1 with TRBJ2-1, with D perhaps assigned TRBD1 or TRBD2 (6 bases each). The CDR3 loop is CASSSRGQGNEQFF. The CDR3 DNA reads as TGCGCCAGCAGCTCGCGGGGCCAGGGGAATGAGCAGTTCTTC.